This is a list of T cell receptor beta chains from one sample in a study of technical replicates of blood from several donors. Produced via immunoSEQ multiplex PCR; TCRdb's table is partial and in-frame only. In the table there are some 70,000 clones, more than 90% of which are singletons. Sequencing input: T cells isolated from PBMCs. These receptors originate from a human donor in good health. Both conserved end residues are part of each CDR3. D genes are given only for firm matches. Clone size appears in some rows only: once, few, many, or a class for an expanded clone.

D: TRBD2; size: -; V: TRBV29-1; J: TRBJ2-5; length: 14; CDR3: CSVVGLAEGETQYF; DNA: TGCAGCGTCGTAGGACTAGCGGAGGGAGAGACCCAGTACTTC
D: TRBD2; size: -; V: TRBV7-7; J: TRBJ2-3; length: 15; CDR3: CASSPLAGGTDTQYF; DNA: TGTGCCAGCAGCCCATTAGCGGGAGGGACAGATACGCAGTATTTT
D: TRBD2; size: -; V: TRBV11-2; J: TRBJ2-1; length: 16; CDR3: CASSLDAGLAGSEQFF; DNA: TGTGCCAGCAGCTTAGATGCAGGACTAGCGGGAAGCGAGCAGTTCTTC
D: -; size: -; V: TRBV11-2; J: TRBJ2-1; length: 11; CDR3: CASSLGAEQFF; DNA: TGTGCCAGCAGCTTGGGAGCTGAGCAGTTCTTC
D: -; size: -; V: TRBV23-1; J: TRBJ2-7; length: 17; CDR3: CASSQSGGDPGTYEQYF; DNA: TGCGCCAGCAGTCAATCGGGGGGTGACCCCGGGACCTACGAGCAGTACTTC
D: -; size: -; V: TRBV29-1; J: TRBJ1-4; length: 13; CDR3: CSGGSATNEKLFF; DNA: TGCAGCGGAGGAAGTGCAACTAATGAAAAACTGTTTTTT
D: -; size: once; V: TRBV2; J: TRBJ2-2; length: 14; CDR3: CASSSYGNTGELFF; DNA: TGTGCCAGCAGTTCTTACGGGAACACCGGGGAGCTGTTTTTT
D: TRBD1; size: -; V: TRBV28; J: TRBJ2-7; length: 13; CDR3: CAVRYGTAHEQYF; DNA: TGTGCCGTACGCTACGGGACAGCTCACGAGCAGTACTTC
D: -; size: -; V: TRBV14; J: TRBJ1-2; length: 15; CDR3: CASSHHRVGYGGYTF; DNA: TGTGCCAGCAGTCACCACAGGGTCGGGTACGGTGGCTACACCTTC
D: -; size: -; V: TRBV1; J: TRBJ1-2; length: 13; CDR3: CTSRGQSNYGYTF; DNA: TGCACCAGCAGAGGACAGTCAAACTATGGCTACACCTTC
D: -; size: -; V: TRBV28; J: TRBJ1-2; length: 14; CDR3: CASSFPGENYGYTF; DNA: TGTGCCAGCAGTTTCCCCGGGGAGAACTATGGCTACACCTTC
D: -; size: -; V: TRBV10-3; J: TRBJ1-1; length: 13; CDR3: CAISGTGGTEAFF; DNA: TGTGCCATCAGTGGGACTGGAGGCACTGAAGCTTTCTTT
D: -; size: -; V: TRBV11-3; J: TRBJ2-5; length: 16; CDR3: CASSRNRGRASETQYF; DNA: TGTGCCAGCAGCCGAAATAGGGGGAGGGCTAGTGAGACCCAGTACTTC
D: TRBD2; size: -; V: TRBV19; J: TRBJ2-3; length: 13; CDR3: CASKRESTDTQYF; DNA: TGTGCAAGTAAGCGGGAGAGCACAGATACGCAGTATTTT
D: -; size: -; V: TRBV5-6; J: TRBJ1-1; length: 11; CDR3: CASNSLTEAFF; DNA: TGTGCCAGCAATTCCCTAACTGAAGCTTTCTTT
D: TRBD2; size: -; V: TRBV30; J: TRBJ2-3; length: 16; CDR3: CAWSTGLAGGMDTQYF; DNA: TGTGCCTGGAGTACTGGACTAGCGGGAGGGATGGATACGCAGTATTTT
D: -; size: -; V: TRBV29-1; J: TRBJ1-2; length: 19; CDR3: CSVEDIYLEDRLNLYGYTF; DNA: TGCAGCGTTGAAGACATTTATTTGGAGGACCGACTAAACCTCTATGGCTACACCTTC
D: TRBD2; size: -; V: TRBV5-1; J: TRBJ2-1; length: 18; CDR3: CASSQGLAGVASYNEQFF; DNA: TGCGCCAGCAGCCAGGGACTAGCGGGAGTCGCCTCCTACAATGAGCAGTTCTTC
D: -; size: -; V: TRBV5-1; J: TRBJ2-3; length: 15; CDR3: CASSLEGGNPDTQYF; DNA: TGCGCCAGCAGCTTGGAGGGCGGGAACCCAGATACGCAGTATTTT
D: -; size: -; V: TRBV28; J: TRBJ1-1; length: 15; CDR3: CASSPPPTFGTEAFF; DNA: TGTGCCAGCAGTCCACCCCCGACGTTCGGGACTGAAGCTTTCTTT
D: -; size: once; V: TRBV14; J: TRBJ2-7; length: 14; CDR3: CASRGAGLEYEQYF; DNA: TGTGCCAGCAGAGGTGCGGGTCTTGAGTACGAGCAGTACTTC
D: -; size: -; V: TRBV11-2; J: TRBJ1-2; length: 14; CDR3: CASSLGGGDYGYTF; DNA: TGTGCCAGCAGCTTAGGAGGGGGGGACTATGGCTACACCTTC
D: -; size: once; V: TRBV6-5; J: TRBJ2-5; length: 15; CDR3: CASSTGGWMWGTQYF; DNA: TGTGCCAGCAGTACTGGAGGGTGGATGTGGGGGACCCAGTACTTC
D: -; size: -; V: TRBV28; J: TRBJ2-1; length: 12; CDR3: CASSVPAGEQFF; DNA: TGTGCCAGCTCTGTCCCGGCGGGTGAGCAGTTCTTC
D: TRBD2; size: -; V: TRBV7-8; J: TRBJ2-3; length: 16; CDR3: CASSRVAGGGSDTQYF; DNA: TGTGCCAGCAGTCGAGTAGCGGGAGGCGGGTCAGATACGCAGTATTTT
D: TRBD1; size: -; V: TRBV6-5; J: TRBJ2-3; length: 15; CDR3: CASRDLGQVTDTQYF; DNA: TGTGCCAGCAGGGATTTGGGACAGGTCACAGATACGCAGTATTTT
D: TRBD1; size: -; V: TRBV10-3; J: TRBJ1-2; length: 13; CDR3: CATVDRGPYGYTF; DNA: TGTGCCACCGTGGACAGGGGGCCCTATGGCTACACCTTC
D: -; size: -; V: TRBV7-6; J: TRBJ1-4; length: 16; CDR3: CASSLDTPGTNEKLFF; DNA: TGTGCCAGCAGCTTAGATACTCCAGGGACTAATGAAAAACTGTTTTTT